Below, 9 T cell receptor beta chains from the same sample are listed, as sequenced in a study of early T cells in non-severe SARS-CoV-2 infection. Via MiXCR, TCRdb re-called the 5' RACE reads, giving one row per CDR3 protein. This sample has fewer than 120,000 distinct CDR3 sequences; approximately 12% occur once, and the top ten carry less than 4.5%. The sequenced sample was whole blood, obtained at baseline. These receptors came from an adult who was a healthcare worker with PCR-confirmed SARS-CoV-2 infection or an uninfected control (not recorded which).

This clonotype was seen a handful of times. The chain combines TRBV7-3 with TRBJ2-3; D is perhaps TRBD1 (5 bases). Germline V gene data show CDR1 as SGHTA and CDR2 as FQGTGA. The CDR3 has 13 amino acids. Trimming took off 5 bases at V and 5 bases at J, with 11 bases between the two ends. The CDR3 nucleotides read TGTGCCAGCAGCAGGGGAACGGGAGATACGCAGTATTTT. Translation gives CASSRGTGDTQYF. Using reference TRBV7-3 and TRBJ2-3 for the parts outside the CDR3, the full variable domain is GAGVSQTPSNKVTEKGKYVELRCDPISGHTALYWYRQSLGQGPEFLIYFQGTGAADDSGLPNDRFFAVRPEGSVSTLKIQRTERGDSAVYLCASSRGTGDTQYFGPGTRLTVL.

The chain couples TRBV10-3 to TRBJ2-4; no clear D gene. The CDR3 totals 13 residues. The germline V gene has CDR1 ENHRY and CDR2 SYGVKD. The ends were cut back, 2 bases at V and 0 bases at J, with 2 bases in the middle. CDR3 DNA: TGTGCCATCAGTGAGCCAGCCAAAAACATTCAGTACTTC. Its protein is CAISEPAKNIQYF.

The V call is TRBV6-6, the J call TRBJ1-2; 9 nucleotides agree with TRBD1. The germline gives CDR1 MNHNY, CDR2 SVGAGI (reference sequence). This CDR3 contains 15 residues. Trimming took 6 bases from V and 8 from J; bases not matched to a gene: 13. CDR3 residues: CASRRPGTGIEGYTF. The CDR3 nucleotides are TGTGCCAGCAGGCGTCCGGGGACAGGGATCGAGGGCTACACCTTC.

V gene TRBV5-1 combines with J gene TRBJ2-3; tentatively, D is TRBD2 (5 bases). The V and J ends lost 1 base and 2 bases respectively, with 23 bases between them. The CDR3 consists of 19 residues. In germline, CDR1 is SGHRS, CDR2 YFSETQ. The CDR3 spells CASSLRQISLGGFTDTQYF. The CDR3 region has the DNA TGCGCCAGCAGCTTGAGACAAATTTCACTCGGCGGGTTCACAGATACGCAGTATTTT.

This clonotype has more than one count but fewer than ten. The CDR3 is CAISAGQPEGYGYTF. The CDR3 DNA follows: TGTGCCATCAGTGCGGGACAACCTGAGGGCTATGGCTACACCTTC. V gene TRBV10-3 combines with J gene TRBJ1-2; D is possibly TRBD1 (6 bases). V lost 4 bases to trimming and J lost 4 bases, with 16 bases between them. Germline-derived CDR1 and CDR2 are ENHRY and SYGVKD. The CDR3 extends over 15 amino acids.

This clonotype was observed a handful of times. The chain uses TRBV7-9 and TRBJ2-2; 10 positions match TRBD2. Trimming cost V 4 bases and J 6 bases; bases outside gene matches: 2. The germline CDR1 and CDR2 sequences are SEHNR and FQNEAQ (reference sequence). CDR3 length: 14 residues. As DNA, the CDR3 is TGTGCCAGCAGCTGGACTAGCGGACCCGGGGAGCTGTTTTTT. Protein: CASSWTSGPGELFF. The full variable domain, its missing parts supplied by reference TRBV7-9 and TRBJ2-2, is DTGVSQNPRHKITKRGQNVTFRCDPISEHNRLYWYRQTLGQGPEFLTYFQNEAQLEKSRLLSDRFSAERPKGSFSTLEIQRTEQGDSAMYLCASSWTSGPGELFFGEGSRLTVL.

The chain links TRBV12-3 or TRBV12-4 to TRBJ1-1; 7 bases agree with TRBD1. The junction had 8 bases not matched to a gene; V was cut back by 4 bases and J by 3 bases. The length of the CDR3 is 15 residues. CDR3 sequence: CASSSTTGYDTEAFF. Written as DNA, the CDR3 is TGTGCCAGCAGTTCAACGACAGGGTACGACACTGAAGCTTTCTTT.

Ten or more counts support this clonotype. This chain links TRBV29-1 with TRBJ2-2; 12 bases match TRBD2. V trimming: 3 bases; J trimming: 5 bases; junction bases outside the gene matches: 7. The CDR3 contains 16 residues. The V gene's germline CDR1 is SQVTM and CDR2 ANQGSEA. The CDR3 nucleotides read TGCAGCGTTGACCTAGCGGGAGGGCCAGGAACCGGGGAGCTGTTTTTT. It codes for CSVDLAGGPGTGELFF.

In DNA, the CDR3 is TGTGCCAGCTCACCCACCGAGGCGGAAAAAGTTCATTCACCCCTCCACTTT. Encoded protein: CASSPTEAEKVHSPLHF. The J gene is TRBJ1-6, the V gene TRBV18; no reliable D call. The germline V gene has CDR1 KGHSH and CDR2 LQKENI. The CDR3 consists of 17 residues. V was shortened by 3 bases and J by 8 bases, with 20 bases between the two germline ends.